This TCR beta chain comes out of a study of Graves' ophthalmopathy and Graves' hyperthyroidism. Study results and limitations: Clonotypes were expanded in thyroid at above 0.001 frequency, and most also appeared in blood.

Germline CDR1 reads MDHEN; CDR2 reads SYDVKM. The CDR3 extends over 16 amino acids. Unmatched junction bases numbered 8, after V lost 5 bases and J lost 2 bases. Amplified TCR beta CDR3 regions were obtained using RNA transcripts as template. An opening RT-PCR round employed HTBI primers and preceded a second-round multiplex PCR. One entry per CDR3 protein results from TCRdb running MiXCR on the multiplex PCR reads. Of approximately 330,000 distinct CDR3 sequences in the sample, roughly a sixth were seen once. A diagnosis was made from clinical symptoms together with serum thyroxine, TRAb, thyroid ultrasound and orbital computed tomography. In this sample, this clonotype turned up many times. The target antigen is unknown.

The sequence came from an adult man with Graves' ophthalmopathy. Material for sequencing was peripheral blood. The rearrangement links TRBV28 to TRBJ2-5; 10 bases fit TRBD2. The CDR3 reads CASSPVAGGGQETQYF. The CDR3 DNA reads TGTGCCAGCAGTCCAGTAGCGGGGGGCGGACAAGAGACCCAGTACTTC.